The 14 T cell receptor beta chains below all came from one sample that was sequenced in a study of shared clonotypes between healthy human individuals (dated by TCRdb to 2020 to 2022). The library was built by means of the immunoSEQ multiplex PCR assay. TCRdb re-hosts the immuneACCESS table, in-frame sequences only. Its copies lack some clones; in the studies checked, an unresolved V gene accounts for under half of them, and the cause for the rest is not known. In this sample the table shows about half a million clones, around 77% of which occur a single time. Jointly, the top ten make up more than 10% of the sample. The material sequenced was PBMCs. Receptor source: a woman aged 40 to 49 in good health. Some clones in this sample may be carry-over from other donors' samples.

This clone has a single count. V gene TRBV6-1 combines with J gene TRBJ1-2, with D maybe TRBD1 (5 bases). The V end lost 4 bases, the J end lost 0 bases, and 9 bases lay between the germline ends. CDR1 and CDR2 (germline): MNHNS, SASEGT. The CDR3 is 14 amino acids. The CDR3 loop is CASSAQGTNYGYTF. The CDR3 DNA is TGTGCCAGCAGTGCCCAGGGAACTAACTATGGCTACACCTTC.

As concerns this clone: A read error is the likely source, as a far larger clone sits one nucleotide away. The sample holds other DNA sequences that translate to the same CDR3. The rearrangement links TRBV30 to TRBJ1-1, with D uncertain. This CDR3 region has 13 residues. Germline V gene data show CDR1 as GTSNPN and CDR2 as SVGIG (reference sequence). The CDR3 nucleotides are TGTGCCTGGAGTACTCAGGTGAACACTGAGGCTTTCTTT. Translating it yields CAWSTQVNTEAFF.

The chain combines TRBV10-3 with TRBJ2-3; 10 bases agree with TRBD2. There are 16 residues in the CDR3. The V segment lost 0 bases and the J segment 2 bases; nucleotides outside the gene matches: 2. From germline, CDR1 is ENHRY and CDR2 SYGVKD. CDR3 in amino acids: CAISESGTSVTDTQYF. DNA for the CDR3: TGTGCCATCAGTGAGTCGGGGACTAGCGTCACAGATACGCAGTATTTT.

This clone came up once. The gene calls are TRBV7-6 and TRBJ1-3, with D uncertain. Trimming shortened V by 4 bases and J by 4 bases, and 8 bases separated the two germline ends. The CDR3 spans 13 residues. CDR1 and CDR2 (germline): SGHVS, FNYEAQ. CDR3 in DNA: TGTGCCAGCAGCTCCGGGTTGGGAAACACCATATATTTT. Translated: CASSSGLGNTIYF.

V gene TRBV10-2 combines with J gene TRBJ2-7; maybe TRBD1 (6 bases). The CDR3 is made up of 15 amino acids. Germline V CDR1 and CDR2: WSHSY, SAAADI. V lost 6 bases and J lost 1, with 16 bases in between. CDR3 in DNA: TGCGCCAGCAGCGCCTCGACAGGTACTTCCTACGAGCAGTACTTC. This translates into CASSASTGTSYEQYF.

The rearrangement joins TRBV4-2 to TRBJ1-1, with TRBD1 as a possible D gene (5 bases). Trimming shortened V by 1 base and J by 0 bases, and 15 bases separated the two germline ends. Germline V CDR1 and CDR2: LGHNA, YNFKEQ. The CDR3 contains 17 residues. This CDR3 reads CASSQVKGVRLNTEAFF. DNA of the CDR3: TGTGCCAGCAGCCAAGTAAAAGGGGTCCGACTGAACACTGAAGCTTTCTTT.

The rearrangement uses TRBV29-1 and TRBJ2-5; D remains ambiguous. Per the germline V gene, CDR1 is SQVTM and CDR2 is ANQGSEA. The V end lost 6 bases, the J end lost 5 bases, and 7 bases lay between the germline ends. This CDR3 is built from 10 residues. The CDR3 DNA follows: TGCAGCGTGAGGCTCGAGACCCAGTACTTC. Translation gives CSVRLETQYF. Full variable domain (rest looked up from reference TRBV29-1 and TRBJ2-5): SAVISQKPSRDICQRGTSLTIQCQVDSQVTMMFWYRQQPGQSLTLIATANQGSEATYESGFVIDKFPISRPNLTFSTLTVSNMSPEDSSIYLCSVRLETQYFGPGTRLLVL.

Of note for this clone: Only one base separates this from a far larger clonotype, so it likely reflects a read error. V gene TRBV4-1 combines with J gene TRBJ1-1, with D maybe TRBD1 (5 bases). Germline V gene lookup returns CDR1 MGHRA and CDR2 YSYEKL. This CDR3 comprises 16 residues. In DNA, the CDR3 is TGCGCCAGCAGCCAACCCCGTCGGGGGAAGAACACTAAAGCTTTCTTT. Translation gives CASSQPRRGKNTKAFF.

A word on this clone: Since no conserved phenylalanine or tryptophan closes the CDR3, a read error is the likely cause. The chain combines TRBV7-9 with TRBJ2-7; D is ambiguous. The CDR3 loop spans 10 amino acids. CDR1 is SEHNR and CDR2 is FQNEAQ in the germline V gene (reference sequence). The V end was cut by 5 bases, the J end by 4 bases, with 3 bases between. The CDR3 sequence is CASSNYEQYI. CDR3 sequence (DNA): TGTGCCAGCAGCAATTACGAGCAGTACATC.

The J gene is TRBJ1-1, the V gene TRBV5-4; D gene unclear. In germline, CDR1 is SGHNT, CDR2 YYREEE (reference sequence). CDR3 size: 15 residues. V shed 6 bases and J shed 6 bases, with 21 bases lying between them. CDR3 residues: CASTTLPREVSEAFF. The CDR3 DNA sequence: TGTGCCAGCACCACCCTACCGCGGGAGGTCTCTGAAGCTTTCTTT.

V is TRBV6-5 and J is TRBJ2-3; a weak D match, TRBD2 (6 bases). The germline V gene encodes CDR1 MNHEY and CDR2 SVGAGI. The length of the CDR3 is 14 residues. Trimming took off 6 bases at V and 2 bases at J, with 12 bases between the two ends. CDR3 in amino acids: CASRAGTSTDTQYF. CDR3 nucleotide sequence: TGTGCCAGCAGGGCTGGGACTTCCACAGATACGCAGTATTTT.

This chain connects TRBV4-1 to TRBJ1-5; D gene unclear. Trimming took 3 bases from V and 3 from J, leaving 15 bases between them. Germline V CDR1 and CDR2: MGHRA, YSYEKL. This CDR3 contains 16 residues. CDR3 residues: CASSQGRGGDNQPQHF. CDR3 nucleotide sequence: TGCGCCAGCAGCCAGGGTCGGGGTGGGGACAATCAGCCCCAGCATTTT.

This clone came up once. The chain employs TRBV7-9 and TRBJ2-2; perhaps TRBD1 as D (5 bases). The germline V gene encodes CDR1 SEHNR and CDR2 FQNEAQ (reference sequence). The CDR3 length is 15 residues. Trimming stripped 1 base from V and 0 bases from J, with 6 bases between. Written as DNA, the CDR3 is TGTGCCAGCAGCTTAGGGGGCCCGAACACCGGGGAGCTGTTTTTT. Its translation: CASSLGGPNTGELFF.

The chain combines TRBV5-1 with TRBJ2-1; TRBD2 matches at 11 bases. J lost 1 base, V lost 0 bases, and 9 bases had no gene match. Germline CDR1 reads SGHRS; CDR2 reads YFSETQ. The CDR3 runs 19 residues. The CDR3 region is CASSLGLAGGVGSYNEQFF. DNA of the CDR3: TGCGCCAGCAGCTTGGGATTAGCGGGAGGGGTTGGGTCCTACAATGAGCAGTTCTTC.